Below, 32 T cell receptor beta chains from the same sample are listed, as sequenced in a study of T cell responses to AZD1222 COVID-19 vaccine. TCRdb's copy holds only in-frame clones and misses some; the assay was immunoSEQ multiplex PCR. The profile shows around 260,000 clones, over 90% of them singletons. The starting material was peripheral blood, obtained on day 0 of AZD1222 vaccination. The receptors here all came from an adult in good health.

The chain joins TRBV2 to TRBJ1-2, with D perhaps TRBD1 (5 bases). The CDR3 loop spans 13 amino acids. Germline V gene data show CDR1 as SNHLY and CDR2 as FYNNEI. V gave up 7 bases and J gave up 6 bases, with 15 bases separating them. CDR3 nucleotides: TGTGCCAGCACCTCGGGGGAAGGCGATGGCTACACCTTC. Its translation: CASTSGEGDGYTF.

This clone appeared a single time. This chain uses TRBV4-1 with TRBJ1-5, with TRBD1 identical over 12 bases. The CDR3 is made up of 16 amino acids. V was pared by 0 bases and J by 6 bases, with 3 bases of the junction left unmatched. Germline CDR1 MGHRA, CDR2 YSYEKL. CDR3 in DNA: TGCGCCAGCAGCCAAGAAGGGACAGGGGGCGGTCAGCCCCAGCATTTT. Residues: CASSQEGTGGGQPQHF.

The gene calls are TRBV27 and TRBJ1-1, with 9 bases lining up with TRBD1. Trimming cost V 4 bases and J 5 bases; bases outside gene matches: 5. The germline V gene has CDR1 MNHEY and CDR2 SMNVEV (reference sequence). There are 14 residues in the CDR3. The CDR3 nucleotides read TGTGCCAGCAGTTACCGGGACAGGGAGACTGAAGCTTTCTTT. Protein: CASSYRDRETEAFF.

This chain links TRBV5-1 with TRBJ2-7; 8 bases are a match to TRBD2. Germline assignment: CDR1 SGHRS and CDR2 YFSETQ. The CDR3 runs 17 residues. The junction had 11 bases not matched to a gene; V was cut back by 0 bases and J by 3 bases. CDR3 DNA sequence: TGCGCCAGCAGCTTGGGCCCCCTAGCGGGCCAGCTCTACGAGCAGTACTTC. Translated, it gives CASSLGPLAGQLYEQYF.

This clone showed up just once. The V gene is TRBV5-1, the J gene TRBJ2-3; no clear D. The CDR3 has 14 amino acids. Looked up from germline, CDR1 is SGHRS and CDR2 is YFSETQ. Trimming took off 0 bases at V and 4 bases at J, with 9 bases between the two ends. CDR3 in DNA: TGCGCCAGCAGCTTGGGCCCCGGTTCAGATACGCAGTATTTT. The encoded protein is CASSLGPGSDTQYF.

The J gene is TRBJ2-7, the V gene TRBV25-1, with D maybe TRBD1 (5 bases). V lost 5 bases, J lost 1 base, and 12 bases lay in between. CDR1 and CDR2 from the germline V gene are MGHDK and SYGVNS. This CDR3 is built from 14 residues. CDR3 bases: TGTGCCAGCAGTCTGGTGGGGCCGTCCTACGAGCAGTACTTC. Protein: CASSLVGPSYEQYF.

The rearrangement uses TRBV7-9 and TRBJ1-4; weak D call: TRBD1 (6 bases). Germline V gives CDR1 SEHNR, CDR2 FQNEAQ (reference sequence). The CDR3 spans 16 residues. V was cut by 10 bases and J by 4 bases, with 22 bases left in between. The CDR3 bases are TGTGCCACCCTCCGGGACGGGGGCCCAATTAATGAAAAACTGTTTTTT. Translation: CATLRDGGPINEKLFF.

The chain is built from TRBV3-1 (or the pseudogene TRBV3-2) and TRBJ1-2, with D unresolved. The CDR3 has 13 amino acids. The V gene's germline CDR1 is LGHDT and CDR2 YNNKEL (reference sequence). V lost 1 base to trimming and J lost 4 bases, with 7 bases between them. CDR3 loop: CASSQVNIYGYTF. The CDR3 DNA is TGTGCCAGCAGCCAAGTGAACATCTATGGCTACACCTTC.

This chain joins TRBV7-2 and TRBJ1-3, with 8 nucleotides matching TRBD1. Germline-derived CDR1 and CDR2 are SGHTA and FQGNSA. The trim removed 5 bases at V and 2 bases at J, leaving 11 bases unmatched. The CDR3 sequence is 17 residues long. For the CDR3, the DNA is TGTGCCAGCAGCCGTGGCCCCGGGACAGGAGCTGGAAACACCATATATTTT. Its translation: CASSRGPGTGAGNTIYF.

This sequence joins TRBV7-9 and TRBJ1-3; tentative D call: TRBD1 (5 bases). The CDR3 contains 14 residues. Germline V lookup: CDR1 SEHNR, CDR2 FQNEAQ (reference sequence). The V end was cut by 5 bases, the J end by 3 bases, with 11 bases between. The CDR3: CASSVRVDGNTIYF. The CDR3, as DNA: TGTGCCAGCAGCGTCAGGGTGGATGGAAACACCATATATTTT.

The chain employs TRBV2 and TRBJ2-7; TRBD1 might be the D (6 bases). The V gene lost 5 bases and the J gene lost 4 bases, with 9 bases spanning the gap. This CDR3 comprises 12 residues. CDR1 is SNHLY and CDR2 is FYNNEI in the germline V gene. As DNA, the CDR3 is TGTGCCAGCAGTCTCAGGGGTTACGAGCAGTACTTC. It is translated as CASSLRGYEQYF.

The rearrangement links TRBV24-1 to TRBJ2-1; the D gene is possibly TRBD2 (5 bases). V lost 3 bases, J lost 10 bases, and 18 bases lay in between. Per germline, CDR1 KGHDR and CDR2 SFDVKD. The CDR3 runs 15 residues. CDR3 nucleotide sequence: TGTGCCACCAGTGATGGGGTAGCGCCCACACGGGAGCAGTTCTTC. It yields the protein CATSDGVAPTREQFF.

V usage is TRBV18 and J usage is TRBJ2-1, with 10 bases matching TRBD1. V trimming: 3 bases; J trimming: 6 bases; junction bases outside the gene matches: 5. The CDR3 consists of 15 residues. Germline V gene sequence: CDR1 KGHSH, CDR2 LQKENI. The CDR3 protein is CASSPERTGGNEQFF. CDR3 in DNA: TGTGCCAGCTCACCCGAACGGACAGGGGGCAATGAGCAGTTCTTC.

This sequence joins TRBV11-2 and TRBJ1-5, with D perhaps matching TRBD1 (5 bases). Germline CDR1 is SGHAT and CDR2 is FQNNGV. The germline V and J ends were trimmed by 5 bases and 4 bases, with 15 bases remaining between them. The CDR3 has 15 residues. The CDR3 region is CASSNTGGSNQPQHF. The DNA of the CDR3 is TGTGCCAGCAGCAATACGGGGGGGTCGAATCAGCCCCAGCATTTT.

This rearrangement joins TRBV9 to TRBJ1-6, with 7 bases lining up with TRBD1. CDR1 and CDR2 from the germline V gene are SGDLS and YYNGEE. The CDR3 contains 15 residues. The ends lost 2 bases at V and 2 bases at J; junction bases unmatched: 1. The CDR3 sequence: CASSVTGAYNSPLHF. The CDR3 nucleotides read TGTGCCAGCAGCGTCACAGGGGCCTATAATTCACCCCTCCACTTT.

The chain has TRBV12-3 or TRBV12-4 and TRBJ1-2; possible D gene TRBD1, 5 bases. V was trimmed by 7 bases and J by 7 bases, leaving 13 bases between them. The CDR3 sequence is 12 residues long. CDR3 protein: CASTKAGAGYTF. The CDR3, as DNA: TGTGCCAGCACTAAAGCCGGGGCTGGCTACACCTTC.

Comment on this clone: Relative to the germline gene, one junction end is altered; a read error may explain this. The rearrangement joins TRBV15 to TRBJ1-5, with D unresolved. Germline V gene sequence: CDR1 LNHNV, CDR2 YYDKDF (reference sequence). This CDR3 contains 13 residues. CDR3 amino acids: CATSRGLNRPQHF. The CDR3 bases are TGTGCCACCAGCCGAGGACTGAATCGGCCCCAGCATTTT.

This clone was observed a single time. This chain uses TRBV9 with TRBJ1-2; the D gene is possibly TRBD1 (6 bases). Germline V gives CDR1 SGDLS, CDR2 YYNGEE. Trimming left V 4 bases short and J 6 bases short, with 16 bases between. The CDR3 runs 14 residues. The CDR3 reads CASSSPPGDDGYTF. In DNA, the CDR3 is TGTGCCAGCAGCAGCCCCCCAGGGGATGATGGCTACACCTTC.

The table lists this clone with a count of one. The J gene is TRBJ1-6, the V gene TRBV13; 8 bases are a match to TRBD1. The V gene end was trimmed by 5 bases and the J gene end by 6 bases; junction bases not matched to a gene: 3. Germline CDR1 reads PRHDT; CDR2 reads FYEKMQ (reference sequence). This CDR3 comprises 14 residues. CDR3 in DNA: TGTGCCAGCAGCGCCGGACAGGGTAATTCACCCCTCCACTTT. The encoded protein is CASSAGQGNSPLHF. Variable domain in full (rest from reference TRBV13 and TRBJ1-6): AAGVIQSPRHLIKEKRETATLKCYPIPRHDTVYWYQQGPGQDPQFLISFYEKMQSDKGSIPDRFSAQQFSDYHSELNMSSLELGDSALYFCASSAGQGNSPLHFGNGTRLTVT.

The rearrangement uses TRBV4-2 and TRBJ2-3; D is unresolved. The CDR3 runs to 16 residues. Trimming took off 4 bases at V and 1 base at J, with 15 bases between the two ends. CDR1 and CDR2 (germline): LGHNA, YNFKEQ. The CDR3 nucleotides are TGTGCCAGCAGCCCCACCCCCTCTTTAGGCACAGATACGCAGTATTTT. Translated, it gives CASSPTPSLGTDTQYF.

The J gene is TRBJ2-1, the V gene TRBV12-3 or TRBV12-4; D might be TRBD2 (5 bases). Trimming pared 7 bases from V and 3 bases from J, leaving 10 bases between. CDR3 length: 13 residues. The CDR3 region is CASTWGVYNEQFF. For the CDR3, the DNA is TGTGCCAGCACCTGGGGAGTCTACAATGAGCAGTTCTTC.

The chain uses TRBV7-8 and TRBJ1-5; D is uncertain. There are 13 residues in the CDR3. V was pared by 4 bases and J by 6 bases, with 10 bases between. Germline CDR1 reads SGHVS; CDR2 reads FQNEAQ. CDR3 residues: CASSSRGLQPQHF. The DNA of the CDR3 is TGTGCCAGCAGCTCCCGAGGTCTTCAGCCCCAGCATTTT.

CDR3 residues: CASSFQGQGGLYEQYF. In nucleotides, the CDR3 is TGTGCCAGCAGCTTCCAGGGACAGGGGGGTCTCTACGAGCAGTACTTC. The genes are TRBV11-2 and TRBJ2-7, with TRBD1 matching 11 bases. The CDR3 sequence is 16 residues long. Germline values: CDR1 SGHAT, CDR2 FQNNGV. V shed 3 bases, J shed 3 bases, and the junction held 7 bases outside the gene matches.

This rearrangement joins TRBV27 to TRBJ2-7; D possibly corresponds to TRBD1 (5 bases). V was shortened by 8 bases and J by 2 bases, with 16 bases between the two germline ends. The CDR3 runs 14 residues. From germline, CDR1 is MNHEY and CDR2 SMNVEV (reference sequence). The DNA for the CDR3 is TGTGCCAGCCGCCCCCAGGGTTGGACCTACGAGCAGTACTTC. As protein: CASRPQGWTYEQYF.

This sequence joins TRBV2 and TRBJ2-2; 7 positions agree with TRBD2. There are 14 residues in the CDR3. Germline CDR1 and CDR2: SNHLY and FYNNEI. V trimming: 6 bases; J trimming: 4 bases; junction bases outside the gene matches: 5. The CDR3 is CASSPASGTGELFF. In DNA, the CDR3 is TGTGCCAGCAGCCCTGCTAGCGGCACCGGGGAGCTGTTTTTT.

The chain is built from TRBV7-2 and TRBJ2-7; 7 bases line up with TRBD2. Germline CDR1 reads SGHTA; CDR2 reads FQGNSA. The V segment lost 5 bases and the J segment 7 bases; nucleotides outside the gene matches: 11. The CDR3 is 14 residues long. The CDR3: CASSTGGGAREQYF. The CDR3 DNA follows: TGTGCCAGCAGCACTGGGGGAGGGGCAAGGGAGCAGTACTTC.

The chain joins TRBV3-1 (or the pseudogene TRBV3-2) to TRBJ2-1; unclear D gene. Per the germline V gene, CDR1 is LGHDT and CDR2 is YNNKEL (reference sequence). Trimming removed 1 base from V and 11 bases from J, with 9 bases in between. This CDR3 is built from 12 residues. This chain's CDR3 is CASSQVGQKQFF. CDR3 coding DNA: TGTGCCAGCAGCCAAGTTGGGCAGAAGCAGTTCTTC.

This chain connects TRBV7-6 to TRBJ1-2; 8 nucleotides agree with TRBD1. Germline assignment: CDR1 SGHVS and CDR2 FNYEAQ. V dropped 4 bases and J dropped 5; count of bases not matched to a gene: 3. The CDR3 covers 13 residues. For the CDR3, the DNA is TGTGCCAGCAGCTCGACAGGGGTTTATGGCTACACCTTC. Translating gives CASSSTGVYGYTF.

This clone was counted a single time. The chain carries TRBV2 and TRBJ1-1; D gene ambiguous. V lost 4 bases and J lost 0, with 12 bases in between. Germline V gene sequence: CDR1 SNHLY, CDR2 FYNNEI. CDR3 size: 15 residues. The DNA of the CDR3 is TGTGCCAGCAGTGTGGAAGGGATGATGAACACTGAAGCTTTCTTT. Encoded protein: CASSVEGMMNTEAFF.

This sequence joins TRBV28 and TRBJ2-7, with D possibly matching TRBD1 (5 bases). V gave up 5 bases and J gave up 3 bases, with 14 bases separating them. Germline V CDR1 and CDR2: MDHEN, SYDVKM. This CDR3 spans 14 amino acids. In nucleotides, the CDR3 is TGTGCCAGCAGTCCCTCCGACAGAATCTACGAGCAGTACTTC. Residues: CASSPSDRIYEQYF.

The J gene is TRBJ1-4, the V gene TRBV2, with D possibly TRBD1 on 5 matching bases. There are 14 residues in the CDR3. Germline CDR1 is SNHLY and CDR2 is FYNNEI. The V end was cut by 5 bases, the J end by 8 bases, with 15 bases between. This chain's CDR3 is CASSREGQGEKLFF. The CDR3 DNA follows: TGTGCCAGCAGTAGGGAGGGCCAGGGCGAAAAACTGTTTTTT. Full variable domain (rest looked up from reference TRBV2 and TRBJ1-4): EPEVTQTPSHQVTQMGQEVILRCVPISNHLYFYWYRQILGQKVEFLVSFYNNEISEKSEIFDDQFSVERPDGSNFTLKIRSTKLEDSAMYFCASSREGQGEKLFFGSGTQLSVL.

The chain has TRBV7-9 and TRBJ1-1; no reliable D call. The V end lost 1 base, the J end lost 4 bases, and 10 bases lay between the germline ends. CDR1 is SEHNR, CDR2 FQNEAQ, per germline (reference sequence). There are 14 residues in the CDR3. CDR3 coding DNA: TGTGCCAGCAGCTTAGAGGGTGGCGGCACTGAAGCTTTCTTT. Translation: CASSLEGGGTEAFF.